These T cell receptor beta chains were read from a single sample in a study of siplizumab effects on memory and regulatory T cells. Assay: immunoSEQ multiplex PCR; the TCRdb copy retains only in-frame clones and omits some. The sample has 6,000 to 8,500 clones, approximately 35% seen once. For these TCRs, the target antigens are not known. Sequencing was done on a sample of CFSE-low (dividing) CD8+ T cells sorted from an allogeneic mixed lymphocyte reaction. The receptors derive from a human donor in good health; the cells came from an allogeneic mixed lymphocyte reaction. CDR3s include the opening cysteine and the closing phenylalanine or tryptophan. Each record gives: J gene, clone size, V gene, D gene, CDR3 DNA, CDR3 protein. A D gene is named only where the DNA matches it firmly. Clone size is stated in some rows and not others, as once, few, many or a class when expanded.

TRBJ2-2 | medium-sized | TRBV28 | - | TGTGCCAGCAGTTTATACAAGGGTGCCACCGGGGAGCTGTTTTTT | CASSLYKGATGELFF
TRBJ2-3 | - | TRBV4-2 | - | TGTGCCAGCAGCGACCCCGGGACGGGAAACACAGATACGCAGTATTTT | CASSDPGTGNTDTQYF
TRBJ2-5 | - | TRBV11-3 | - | TGTGCCAGCAGCCCCCCAGGGGGGCGGGAGTGGGAGACCCAGTACTTC | CASSPPGGREWETQYF
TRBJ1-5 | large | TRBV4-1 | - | TGCGCCAGCAGCCATGCAATCAATCAGCCCCAGCATTTT | CASSHAINQPQHF
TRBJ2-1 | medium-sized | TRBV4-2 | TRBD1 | TGTGCCAGCAGCCAAGGGACAGGGCCTAACTACAATGAGCAGTTCTTC | CASSQGTGPNYNEQFF
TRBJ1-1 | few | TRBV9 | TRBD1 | TGTGCCAGCCAGGGGGCGAACACTGAAGCTTTCTTT | CASQGANTEAFF
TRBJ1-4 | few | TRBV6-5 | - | TGTGCCAGCGGTCGACTTAATGAAAAACTGTTTTTT | CASGRLNEKLFF
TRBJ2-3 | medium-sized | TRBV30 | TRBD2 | TGTGCCTGGGGGGTATCGGGAGGACTCACAGATACGCAGTATTTT | CAWGVSGGLTDTQYF
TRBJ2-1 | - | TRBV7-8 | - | TGTGCCAGCAGCTTAACCGGGAACCCCTACAATGAGCAGTTCTTC | CASSLTGNPYNEQFF
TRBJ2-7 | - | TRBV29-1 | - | TGCAGCGTTCAGGGATTAGGCTCCTACGAGCAGTACTTC | CSVQGLGSYEQYF
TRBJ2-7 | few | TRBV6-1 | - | TGTGCCAGCGGGCCTGGGACGACGGTTTACGAGCAGTACTTC | CASGPGTTVYEQYF
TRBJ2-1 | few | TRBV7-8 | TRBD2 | TGTGCCAGCAGTCTACTAGCGGGCTACAATGAGCAGTTCTTC | CASSLLAGYNEQFF
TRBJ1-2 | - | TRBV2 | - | TGTGCCCGAGGAAACAGGGAGGGTAACTATGGCTACACCTTC | CARGNREGNYGYTF
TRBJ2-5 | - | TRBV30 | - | TGTGCCTGGAGTGTTTTTGGTAGCGAGACCCAGTACTTC | CAWSVFGSETQYF
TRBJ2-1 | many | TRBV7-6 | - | TGTGCCAGCAGCCCCATTGAAGATGAGCAGTTCTTC | CASSPIEDEQFF
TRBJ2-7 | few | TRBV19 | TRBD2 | TGTGCCAGTAGTATCGGGACTAGCAGCTACGAGCAGTACTTC | CASSIGTSSYEQYF
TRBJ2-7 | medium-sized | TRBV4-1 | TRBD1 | TGCGCCAGCAGCTATCCGGGACAGTCTCTCCACGAGCAGTACTTC | CASSYPGQSLHEQYF
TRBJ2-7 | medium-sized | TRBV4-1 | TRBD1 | TGCGCCAGCAGCCCGAAGACAGGGGGCCCCTACGAGCAGTACTTC | CASSPKTGGPYEQYF
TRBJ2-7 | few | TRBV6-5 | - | TGTGCCAGCAGTGAAGGCCACGGTTACGAGCAGTACTTC | CASSEGHGYEQYF
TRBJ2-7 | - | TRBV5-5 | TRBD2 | TGTGCCAGCAGCCTCAAAAGCGGGAGAGCATGGTACGAGCAGTACTTC | CASSLKSGRAWYEQYF
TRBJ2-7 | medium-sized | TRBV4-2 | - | TGTGCCAGCAGCCATATATTAAGCTCCTACGAGCAGTACTTC | CASSHILSSYEQYF
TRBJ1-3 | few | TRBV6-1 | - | TGTGCCAGCAGTGTGAAGGACTCTGGAAACACCATATATTTT | CASSVKDSGNTIYF
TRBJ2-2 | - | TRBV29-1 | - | TGCAGCGTTGCTACGAACACCGGGGAGCTGTTTTTT | CSVATNTGELFF
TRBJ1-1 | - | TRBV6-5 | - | TGTGCCAGCAGTGAACAGAGTGGAGTCACTGAAGCTTTCTTT | CASSEQSGVTEAFF
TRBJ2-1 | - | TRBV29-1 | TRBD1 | TGCAGCTCGCAGCAAACAGGGGGACCCTACAATGAGCAGTTCTTC | CSSQQTGGPYNEQFF
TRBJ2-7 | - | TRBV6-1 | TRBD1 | TGTGCCAGCAGAGAAACAGGGGCGGCCTACGAGCAGTACTTC | CASRETGAAYEQYF
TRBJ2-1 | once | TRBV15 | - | TGTGCCACCAGCAGGGGGGGATCCGGGAGCACTACAATAAGCCAGTTCTTC | CATSRGGSGSTTISQFF
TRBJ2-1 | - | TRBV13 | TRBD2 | TGTGCCAGCAGCGCCTGGACTAGCGAAAACAATGAGCAGTTCTTC | CASSAWTSENNEQFF
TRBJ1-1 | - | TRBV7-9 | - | TGTGCCAGCAGCTTAAGTCGGACTGAAGCTTTCTTT | CASSLSRTEAFF
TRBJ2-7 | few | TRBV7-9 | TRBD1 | TGTGCCAGCAGCTGGGACAGCTACGAGCAGTACTTC | CASSWDSYEQYF
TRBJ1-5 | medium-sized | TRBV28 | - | TGTGCCAGCAGTTTGGTACGAAATCAGCCCCAGCATTTT | CASSLVRNQPQHF
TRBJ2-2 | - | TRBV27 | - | TGTGCCAGCAGTTTAGTGGGGGCCGGGGAGCTGTTTTTT | CASSLVGAGELFF
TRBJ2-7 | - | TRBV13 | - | TGTGCCAGCAGTGATCTGGGGCGGACCTACGAGCAGTACTTC | CASSDLGRTYEQYF
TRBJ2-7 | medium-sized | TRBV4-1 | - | TGCGCCAGCAGCCCGACAGGTGGCTCCTACGAGCAGTACTTC | CASSPTGGSYEQYF
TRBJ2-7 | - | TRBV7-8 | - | TGTGCCAGCAGTTCGGCCTACGAGCAGTACTTC | CASSSAYEQYF
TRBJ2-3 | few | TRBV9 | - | TGTGCCAGCAGCGTAGGGTTGGGGCGGCAAAGCACAGATACGCAGTATTTT | CASSVGLGRQSTDTQYF
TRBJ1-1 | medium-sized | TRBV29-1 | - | TGCAGCGTCGAGGGAACTGAAGCTTTCTTT | CSVEGTEAFF
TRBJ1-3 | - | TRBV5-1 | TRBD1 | TGCGCCAGCAGCCAATTCCAGACAGGGTTTGGAAACACCATATATTTT | CASSQFQTGFGNTIYF
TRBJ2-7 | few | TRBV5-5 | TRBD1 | TGTGCCAGCAGCCATTGGGACAGGGTTTCCTACGAGCAGTACTTC | CASSHWDRVSYEQYF
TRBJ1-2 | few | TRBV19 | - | TGTGCCAGTAGTACTCCGACGGACCCCCTTTCCAACTATGGCTACACCTTC | CASSTPTDPLSNYGYTF
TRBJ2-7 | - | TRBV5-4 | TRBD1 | TGCGCCAGCAGCCGAACCGGGACAGGGGGTTTCGAGCAGTACTTC | CASSRTGTGGFEQYF
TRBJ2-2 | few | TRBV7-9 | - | TGTGCCAGCAGCTTACACCCCGGTGGCACCGGGGAGCTGTTTTTT | CASSLHPGGTGELFF